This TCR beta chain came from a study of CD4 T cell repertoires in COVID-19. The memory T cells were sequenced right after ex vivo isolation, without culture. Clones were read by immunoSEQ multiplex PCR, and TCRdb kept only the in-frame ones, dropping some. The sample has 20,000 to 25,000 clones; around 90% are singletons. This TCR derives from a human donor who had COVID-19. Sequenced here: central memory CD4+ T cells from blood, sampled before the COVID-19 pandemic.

CDR3 in amino acids: CASSPGVVGANVLTF. The CDR3 bases are TGTGCCAGCAGTCCTGGAGTAGTTGGGGCCAACGTCCTGACTTTC. The chain combines TRBV6-5 with TRBJ2-6; D remains ambiguous. Trimming took 5 bases from V and 3 from J, leaving 11 bases between them. Germline CDR1 and CDR2: MNHEY and SVGAGI. The CDR3 extends over 15 amino acids.